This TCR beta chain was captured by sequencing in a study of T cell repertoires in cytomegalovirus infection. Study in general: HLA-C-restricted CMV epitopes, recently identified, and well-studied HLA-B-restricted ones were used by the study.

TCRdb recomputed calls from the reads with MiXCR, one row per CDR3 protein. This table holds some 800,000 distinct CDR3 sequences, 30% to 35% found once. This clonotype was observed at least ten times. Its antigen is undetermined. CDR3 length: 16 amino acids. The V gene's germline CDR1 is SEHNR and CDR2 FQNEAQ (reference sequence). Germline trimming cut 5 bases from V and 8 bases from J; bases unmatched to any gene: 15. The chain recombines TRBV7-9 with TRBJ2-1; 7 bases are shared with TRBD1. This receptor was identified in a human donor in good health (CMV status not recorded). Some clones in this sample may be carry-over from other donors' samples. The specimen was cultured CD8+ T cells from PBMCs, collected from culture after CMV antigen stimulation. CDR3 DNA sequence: TGTGCCAGCAGCCGCCTCGGACAGGCGGGCGGATATGAGCAGTTCTTC. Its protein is CASSRLGQAGGYEQFF.